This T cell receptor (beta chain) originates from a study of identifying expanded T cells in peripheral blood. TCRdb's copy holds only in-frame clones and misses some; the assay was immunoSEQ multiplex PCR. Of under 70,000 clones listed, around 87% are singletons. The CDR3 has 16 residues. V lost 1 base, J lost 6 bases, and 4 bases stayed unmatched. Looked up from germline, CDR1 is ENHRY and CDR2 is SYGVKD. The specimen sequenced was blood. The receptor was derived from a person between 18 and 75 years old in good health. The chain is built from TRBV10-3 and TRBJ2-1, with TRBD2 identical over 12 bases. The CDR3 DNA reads TGTGCCATCAGTGAGTTGATGACTAGCGGGAGCAATGAGCAGTTCTTC. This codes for CAISELMTSGSNEQFF.